This T cell receptor (beta chain) was obtained from a study of vaccination and CD4 T cells after COVID-19. Overall study: A vaccine, either BNT162b2 or mRNA-1273, was given to participants in two doses.

Germline CDR1 MNHNS, CDR2 SASEGT. There are 13 residues in the CDR3. Cultured CD4+ T-cell DNA underwent Oncomine TCR Beta short-read sequencing. TCRdb processed the PCR reads anew with MiXCR; each CDR3 protein has one entry. This sample yields 24,000 or so distinct CDR3 sequences, of which approximately 39% are seen a single time; approximately 7.5% belongs to the top ten. As for this clonotype: Its antigen is unidentified. Mismatch with germline at one junction end may stem from a read error.

The treatment: 10-day PBMC culture with coronavirus spike peptide pools or control peptides (ViraFEST assay). The rearrangement links TRBV6-1 to TRBJ2-4; D is unclear. This sequence originates from a human donor who had recovered from COVID-19. Sequencing was done on a sample of CD4+ T cells from blood, cultured in vitro. In nucleotides, the CDR3 is TGTGCCAGCGGTGATTACTCCAAAAACATTCAGTACTTC. It translates to CASGDYSKNIQYF.